Listed below are T cell receptor beta chains from one sample, sequenced in a study of neurological immune-mediated disorders. A single record per CDR3 protein comes from TCRdb applying MiXCR to the 5' RACE reads. The data show 75,000 to 80,000 distinct CDR3 sequences, roughly 4.7% seen once. Source material: PBMCs. Every receptor here comes from a woman in her twenties or thirties with multiple sclerosis. The CDR3 runs from the conserved cysteine through the conserved F or W. The order of the fields is clone size, J gene, D gene, V gene, CDR3 protein, CDR3 DNA. A D gene is named only where the DNA matches it firmly. Size is omitted from some rows. Given values are once, few, many or a class for expanded clones.

>many|TRBJ1-5|-|TRBV12-3/TRBV12-4
CASSLHTGNQPQHF
TGTGCCAGCAGTTTACACACGGGGAATCAGCCCCAGCATTTT
>many|TRBJ2-5|TRBD2|TRBV20-1
CSALWTSGITQYF
TGCAGTGCTCTCTGGACTAGCGGGATCACCCAGTACTTC
>many|TRBJ2-5|TRBD1|TRBV5-6
CASSFRTGTRETQYF
TGTGCCAGCAGCTTTCGGACAGGGACAAGGGAGACCCAGTACTTC
>many|TRBJ2-3|-|TRBV29-1
CSVEGVFTDTQYF
TGCAGCGTTGAAGGAGTGTTCACAGATACGCAGTATTTT
>-|TRBJ2-1|-|TRBV7-8
CASSRGWLGYNEQFF
TGTGCCAGCAGCCGGGGCTGGTTAGGCTACAATGAGCAGTTCTTC
>few|TRBJ2-3|-|TRBV7-8
CASSLADHTDTQYF
TGTGCCAGCAGCTTAGCGGACCACACAGATACGCAGTATTTT
>many|TRBJ1-1|-|TRBV14
CASSWGSPNTEAFF
TGTGCCAGCAGCTGGGGGAGCCCGAACACTGAAGCTTTCTTT
>-|TRBJ1-5|TRBD1|TRBV4-1
CASSQDQGDNQPQHF
TGCGCCAGCAGCCAAGACCAGGGGGATAATCAGCCCCAGCATTTT
>many|TRBJ1-2|-|TRBV12-3/TRBV12-4
CASSAGYGYTF
TGTGCCAGCAGTGCAGGTTATGGCTACACCTTC
>few|TRBJ2-5|TRBD2|TRBV5-1
CASSLYGGYARETQYF
TGCGCCAGCAGCTTATACGGGGGGTACGCCCGGGAGACCCAGTACTTC
>many|TRBJ2-7|-|TRBV27
CASSVTGNSYEQYF
TGTGCCAGCAGTGTAACAGGGAACTCCTACGAGCAGTACTTC
>-|TRBJ1-2|TRBD1|TRBV3-1
CASSQDVSGTVNYGYTF
TGTGCCAGCAGCCAAGATGTTAGCGGGACAGTAAACTATGGCTACACCTTC
>few|TRBJ2-5|TRBD2|TRBV29-1
CSASGRLQETQYF
TGCAGCGCTAGCGGGAGGCTTCAAGAGACCCAGTACTTC
>few|TRBJ1-1|TRBD1|TRBV18
CASSRSTQGAGTEAFF
TGTGCCAGCTCACGGAGTACTCAGGGGGCCGGAACTGAAGCTTTCTTT
>many|TRBJ1-2|-|TRBV24-1
CATSDSWTSYGYTF
TGTGCCACCAGTGATTCGTGGACATCTTACGGCTACACCTTC
>few|TRBJ1-2|TRBD1|TRBV5-1
CASSPRQGRNYGYTF
TGCGCCAGCAGCCCGAGACAGGGAAGAAATTATGGCTACACCTTC
>few|TRBJ2-5|TRBD1|TRBV12-3/TRBV12-4
CASALGQGYETQYF
TGTGCCAGCGCACTCGGACAGGGCTACGAGACCCAGTACTTC
>-|TRBJ2-1|TRBD1|TRBV20-1
CSAIQDRGNEQFF
TGCAGTGCTATACAGGACAGGGGTAATGAGCAGTTCTTC
>-|TRBJ1-1|-|TRBV6-2/TRBV6-3
CASSYSSEGTEAFF
TGTGCCAGCAGTTACTCGAGCGAGGGGACTGAAGCTTTCTTT